This T cell receptor (beta chain) was recorded in a study of blood T cells in healthy people across ages. As for the study in general: About one barcoded beta molecule per two T cells was the capture yield of template switching. General study points: Roughly linear age-related decline in beta diversity appeared, significant by age roughly 40.

The study isolated at least 6.5 million PBMCs from each sample. Only a few counts were recorded for this clonotype. What it binds is unknown. The CDR3 covers 15 residues. Germline V CDR1 and CDR2: MNHEY, SMNVEV (reference sequence). The V gene lost 4 bases and the J gene lost 1 base, with 13 bases spanning the gap. With a J-beta primer mix and a sample-barcoded 5' primer, a second PCR ran roughly 6 to 12 cycles. TCRdb itself ran the 5' RACE reads through MiXCR, one entry per CDR3 protein. Of about 1,400,000 distinct CDR3 sequences listed, about 40% are singletons. The sample comprised blood. This sequence joins TRBV27 and TRBJ2-5; a weak D match, TRBD1 (6 bases). The sequence was collected from a woman between 18 and 29 years old in good health. CDR3 coding DNA: TGTGCCAGCAGTTCAAACACAGGGTTCCAAGAGACCCAGTACTTC. Its protein is CASSSNTGFQETQYF.